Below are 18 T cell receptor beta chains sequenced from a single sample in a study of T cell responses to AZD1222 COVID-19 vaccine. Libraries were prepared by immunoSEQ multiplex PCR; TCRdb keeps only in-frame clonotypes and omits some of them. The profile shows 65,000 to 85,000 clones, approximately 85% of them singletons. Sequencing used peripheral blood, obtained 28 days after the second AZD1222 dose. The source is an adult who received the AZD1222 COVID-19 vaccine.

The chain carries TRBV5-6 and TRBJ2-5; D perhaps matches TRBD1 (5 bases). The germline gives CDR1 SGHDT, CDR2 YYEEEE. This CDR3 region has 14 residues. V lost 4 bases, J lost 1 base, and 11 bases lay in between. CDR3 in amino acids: CASSLDSVQETQYF. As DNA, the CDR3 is TGTGCCAGCAGCCTCGACAGTGTCCAAGAGACCCAGTACTTC. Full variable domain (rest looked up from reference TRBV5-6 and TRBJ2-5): DAGVTQSPTHLIKTRGQQVTLRCSPKSGHDTVSWYQQALGQGPQFIFQYYEEEERQRGNFPDRFSGHQFPNYSSELNVNALLLGDSALYLCASSLDSVQETQYFGPGTRLLVL.

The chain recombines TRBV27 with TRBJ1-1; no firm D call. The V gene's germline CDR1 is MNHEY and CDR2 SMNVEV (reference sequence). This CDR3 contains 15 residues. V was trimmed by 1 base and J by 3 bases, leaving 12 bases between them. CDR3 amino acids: CASSLYQRSDTEAFF. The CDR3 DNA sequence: TGTGCCAGCAGTTTATATCAGAGGTCGGACACTGAAGCTTTCTTT.

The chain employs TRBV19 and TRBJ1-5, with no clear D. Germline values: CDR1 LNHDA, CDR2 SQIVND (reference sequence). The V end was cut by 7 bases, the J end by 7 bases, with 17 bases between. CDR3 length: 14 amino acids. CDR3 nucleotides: TGTGCCAGTACCAATTCAGGTTCTGGGCAGCCCCAGCATTTT. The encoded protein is CASTNSGSGQPQHF.

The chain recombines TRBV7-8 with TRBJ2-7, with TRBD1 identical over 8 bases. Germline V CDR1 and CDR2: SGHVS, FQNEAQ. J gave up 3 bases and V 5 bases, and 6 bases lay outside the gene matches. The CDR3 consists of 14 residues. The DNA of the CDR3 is TGTGCCAGCAGCCCCAGACAGGGGAGCTACGAGCAGTACTTC. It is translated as CASSPRQGSYEQYF.

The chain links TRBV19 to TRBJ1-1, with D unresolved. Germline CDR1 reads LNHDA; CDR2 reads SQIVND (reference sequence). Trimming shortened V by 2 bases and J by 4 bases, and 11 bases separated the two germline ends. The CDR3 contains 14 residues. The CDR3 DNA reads TGTGCCAGTAGTATAATAAACCGGGCCACTGAAGCTTTCTTT. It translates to CASSIINRATEAFF.

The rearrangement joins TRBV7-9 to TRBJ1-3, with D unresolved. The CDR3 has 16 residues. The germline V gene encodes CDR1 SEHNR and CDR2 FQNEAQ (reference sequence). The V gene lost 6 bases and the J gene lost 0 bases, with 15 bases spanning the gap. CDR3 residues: CASRGRPFSSGNTIYF. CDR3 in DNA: TGTGCCAGCAGGGGCAGGCCGTTCAGCTCTGGAAACACCATATATTTT.

This CDR3 is CASRGTGSTGELFF. CDR3 nucleotides: TGTGCCAGCAGGGGGACAGGGTCTACCGGGGAGCTGTTTTTT. This rearrangement joins TRBV6-4 to TRBJ2-2, with 9 bases matching TRBD1. V was clipped by 6 bases and J by 5 bases; unmatched bases: 4. The CDR3 has 14 amino acids. Germline values: CDR1 MRHNA, CDR2 SNTAGT.

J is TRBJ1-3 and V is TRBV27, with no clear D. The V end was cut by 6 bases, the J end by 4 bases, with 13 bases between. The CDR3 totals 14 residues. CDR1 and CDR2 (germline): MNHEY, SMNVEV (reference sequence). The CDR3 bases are TGTGCCAGCAGATCTAACACAGAGGGAAACACCATATATTTT. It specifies CASRSNTEGNTIYF.

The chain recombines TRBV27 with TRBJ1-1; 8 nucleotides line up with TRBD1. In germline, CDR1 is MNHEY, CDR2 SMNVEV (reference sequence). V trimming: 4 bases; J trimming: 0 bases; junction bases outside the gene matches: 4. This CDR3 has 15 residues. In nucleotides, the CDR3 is TGTGCCAGCAGTTCCCAGGGGGCCTTGAACACTGAAGCTTTCTTT. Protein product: CASSSQGALNTEAFF.

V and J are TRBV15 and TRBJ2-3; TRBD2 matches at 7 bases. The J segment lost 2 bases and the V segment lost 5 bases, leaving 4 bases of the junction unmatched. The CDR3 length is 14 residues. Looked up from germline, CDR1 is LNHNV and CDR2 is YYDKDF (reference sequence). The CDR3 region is CATSPGLHTDTQYF. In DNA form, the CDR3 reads TGTGCCACCAGCCCGGGACTACACACAGATACGCAGTATTTT. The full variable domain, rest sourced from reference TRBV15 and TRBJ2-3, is DAMVIQNPRYQVTQFGKPVTLSCSQTLNHNVMYWYQQKSSQAPKLLFHYYDKDFNNEADTPDNFQSRRPNTSFCFLDIRSPGLGDTAMYLCATSPGLHTDTQYFGPGTRLTVL.

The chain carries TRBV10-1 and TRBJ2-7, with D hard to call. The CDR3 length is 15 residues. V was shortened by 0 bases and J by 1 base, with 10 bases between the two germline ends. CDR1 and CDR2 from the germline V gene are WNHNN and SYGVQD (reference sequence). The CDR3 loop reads CASSESGPGSYEQYF. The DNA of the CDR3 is TGCGCCAGCAGTGAGTCGGGCCCCGGGTCCTACGAGCAGTACTTC.

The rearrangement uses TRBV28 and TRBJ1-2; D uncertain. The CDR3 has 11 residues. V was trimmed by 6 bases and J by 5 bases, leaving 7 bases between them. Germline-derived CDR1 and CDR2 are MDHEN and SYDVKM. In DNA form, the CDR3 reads TGTGCCAGCAGGGATGGGTATGGCTACACCTTC. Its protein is CASRDGYGYTF.

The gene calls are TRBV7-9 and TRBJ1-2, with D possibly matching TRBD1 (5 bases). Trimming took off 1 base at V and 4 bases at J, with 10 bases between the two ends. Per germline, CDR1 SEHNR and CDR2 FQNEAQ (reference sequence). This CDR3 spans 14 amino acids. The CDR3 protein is CASSLVGGAYGYTF. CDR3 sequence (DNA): TGTGCCAGCAGCTTAGTCGGTGGGGCCTATGGCTACACCTTC. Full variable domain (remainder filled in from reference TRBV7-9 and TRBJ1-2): DTGVSQNPRHKITKRGQNVTFRCDPISEHNRLYWYRQTLGQGPEFLTYFQNEAQLEKSRLLSDRFSAERPKGSFSTLEIQRTEQGDSAMYLCASSLVGGAYGYTFGSGTRLTVV.

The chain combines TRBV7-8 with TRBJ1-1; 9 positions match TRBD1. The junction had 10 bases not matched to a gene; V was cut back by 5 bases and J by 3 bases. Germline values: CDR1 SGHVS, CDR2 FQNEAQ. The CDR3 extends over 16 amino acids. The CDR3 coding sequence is TGTGCCAGCAGCCCAGACACAGGGGGCATAGACACTGAAGCTTTCTTT. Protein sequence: CASSPDTGGIDTEAFF. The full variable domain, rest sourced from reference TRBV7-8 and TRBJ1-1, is GAGVSQSPRYKVAKRGQDVALRCDPISGHVSLFWYQQALGQGPEFLTYFQNEAQLDKSGLPSDRFFAERPEGSVSTLKIQRTQQEDSAVYLCASSPDTGGIDTEAFFGQGTRLTVV.

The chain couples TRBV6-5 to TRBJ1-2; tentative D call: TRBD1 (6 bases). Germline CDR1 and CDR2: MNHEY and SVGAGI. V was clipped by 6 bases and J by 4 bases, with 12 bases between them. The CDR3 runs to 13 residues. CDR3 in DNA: TGTGCCAGCAGGTACATCAGGGGCTATGGCTACACCTTC. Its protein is CASRYIRGYGYTF.

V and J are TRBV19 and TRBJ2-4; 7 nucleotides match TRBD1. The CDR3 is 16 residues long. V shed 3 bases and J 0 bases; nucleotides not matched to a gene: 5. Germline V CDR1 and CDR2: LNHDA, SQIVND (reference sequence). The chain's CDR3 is CASSMDRWGAKNIQYF. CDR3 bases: TGTGCCAGTAGTATGGACAGGTGGGGAGCCAAAAACATTCAGTACTTC. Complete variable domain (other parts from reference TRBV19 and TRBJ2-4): DGGITQSPKYLFRKEGQNVTLSCEQNLNHDAMYWYRQDPGQGLRLIYYSQIVNDFQKGDIAEGYSVSREKKESFPLTVTSAQKNPTAFYLCASSMDRWGAKNIQYFGAGTRLSVL.

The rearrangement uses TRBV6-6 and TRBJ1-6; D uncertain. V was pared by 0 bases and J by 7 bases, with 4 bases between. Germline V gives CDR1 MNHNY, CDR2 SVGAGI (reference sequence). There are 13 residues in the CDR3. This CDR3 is CASSYSPNSPLHF. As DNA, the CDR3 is TGTGCCAGCAGTTACTCCCCAAATTCACCCCTCCACTTT.

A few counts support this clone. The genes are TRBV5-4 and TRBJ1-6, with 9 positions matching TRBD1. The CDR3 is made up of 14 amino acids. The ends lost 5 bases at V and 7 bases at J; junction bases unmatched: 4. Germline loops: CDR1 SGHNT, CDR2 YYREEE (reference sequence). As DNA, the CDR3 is TGTGCCAGCAGTAGACAGGGGGAAAATTCACCCCTCCACTTT. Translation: CASSRQGENSPLHF.